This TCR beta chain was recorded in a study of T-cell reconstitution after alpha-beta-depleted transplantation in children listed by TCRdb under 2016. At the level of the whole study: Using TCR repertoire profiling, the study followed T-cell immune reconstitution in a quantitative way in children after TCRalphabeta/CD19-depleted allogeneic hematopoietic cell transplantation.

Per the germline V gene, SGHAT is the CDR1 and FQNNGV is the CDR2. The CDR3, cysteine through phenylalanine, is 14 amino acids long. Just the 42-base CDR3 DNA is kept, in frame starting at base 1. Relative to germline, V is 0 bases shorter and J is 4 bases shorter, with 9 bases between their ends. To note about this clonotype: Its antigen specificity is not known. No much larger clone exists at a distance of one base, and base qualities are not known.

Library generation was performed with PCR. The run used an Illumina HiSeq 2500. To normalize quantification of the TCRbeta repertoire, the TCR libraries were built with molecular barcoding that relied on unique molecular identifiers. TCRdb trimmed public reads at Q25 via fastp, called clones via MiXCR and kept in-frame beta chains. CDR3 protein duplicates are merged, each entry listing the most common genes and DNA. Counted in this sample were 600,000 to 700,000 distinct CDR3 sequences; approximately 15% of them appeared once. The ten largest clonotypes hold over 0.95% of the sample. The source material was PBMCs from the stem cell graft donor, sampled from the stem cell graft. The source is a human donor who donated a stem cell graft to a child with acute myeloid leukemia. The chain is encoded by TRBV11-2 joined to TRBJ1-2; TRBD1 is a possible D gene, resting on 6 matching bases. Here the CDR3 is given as CASSLDRTVYGYTF. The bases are TGTGCCAGCAGCTTAGACAGGACAGTCTATGGCTACACCTTC.